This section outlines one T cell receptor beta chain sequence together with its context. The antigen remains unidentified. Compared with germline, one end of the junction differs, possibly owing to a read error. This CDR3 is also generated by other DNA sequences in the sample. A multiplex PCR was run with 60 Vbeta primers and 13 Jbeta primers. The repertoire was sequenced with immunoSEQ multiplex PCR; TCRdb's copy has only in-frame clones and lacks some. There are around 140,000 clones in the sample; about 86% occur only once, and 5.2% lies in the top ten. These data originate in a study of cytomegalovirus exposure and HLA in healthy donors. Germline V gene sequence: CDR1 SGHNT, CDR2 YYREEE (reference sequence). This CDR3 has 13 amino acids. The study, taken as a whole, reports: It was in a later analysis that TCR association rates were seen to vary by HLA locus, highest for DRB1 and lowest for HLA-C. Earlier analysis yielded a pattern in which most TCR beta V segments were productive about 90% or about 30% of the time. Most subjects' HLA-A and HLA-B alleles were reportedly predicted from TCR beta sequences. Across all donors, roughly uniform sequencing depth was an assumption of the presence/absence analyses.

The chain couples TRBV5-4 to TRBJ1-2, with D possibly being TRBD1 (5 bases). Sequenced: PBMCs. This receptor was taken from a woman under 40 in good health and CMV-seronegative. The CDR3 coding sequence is TGTGCCAGCAGCTTGGCAGGGTCATATGGTTACACCTTC. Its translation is CASSLAGSYGYTF.